This T cell receptor beta chain was sequenced for a study of blood T cells in healthy people across ages (dated by TCRdb to 2013 to 2016). Background on the whole study: Template switching captured roughly one uniquely barcoded TCR beta cDNA molecule per two T cells in model experiments. The donors were divided into four age groups: young (average around 16 years), middle-aged (approximately 39), aged (about 60) and long-lived (more than 75). The study measured age-related changes in TCR beta repertoire diversity using deep sequencing normalized with unique cDNA molecular identifiers. Two additional independent replicas of 1 million unique cDNA reads from the same blood draw were analyzed for two donors (one aged 18 to 30 and one aged 80 or older). To avoid experimental bias, donors of different ages were distributed randomly across sequencing lanes.

This clonotype was seen at least ten times. Which antigen it targets is not known. Base qualities are missing; no much larger clone stands one base away. Library preparation used 5' RACE. Sequenced on an Illumina HiSeq 2500. The second PCR ran for roughly 7 to 12 cycles and used a J-beta primer mix along with a sample-barcoded 5' primer. A unique molecular identifier was introduced onto each TCR beta cDNA molecule by a template-switch 5' adaptor carrying 12 random nucleotides. Each sample yielded at least 3 million CDR3-containing paired-end reads. All of the RNA was converted into first-strand cDNA using the Mint cDNA synthesis kit, with a TRBC-specific oligonucleotide serving as the primer. Following uracil-DNA glycosylase treatment, all cDNA underwent a first 18-cycle PCR with the universal primers M1SS and BC2_uni_R. Regarding the original processing steps: For normalization, 1 million high-quality reads, each with a distinct molecular identifier, were randomly selected from each sample. Instead of being binned into consensus sequences, reads with shared molecular identifiers were discarded. MiTCR, run with a Q25 quality threshold and the strictest error-elimination algorithm, handled CDR3 identification, clonotype clustering and error correction. A nonparametric unseen species model using Euler transformation provided a lower-bound estimate of total TCR beta diversity. TCRdb passed the public sequencing reads through fastp at Q25 and MiXCR, retaining productive beta sequences. Merged by CDR3 protein, the rows form single entries marked with the most common genes and DNA. TCRdb, not the authors, supplied the V and J calls. The sample profile shows about 1.5 million distinct CDR3 sequences; approximately 42% of them were found once. Around 4% of the sample is held by the ten biggest clonotypes.

The full study reports these points: The CMV infection status of donors was not known, potentially confounding age-related changes in expanded clonotypes. Estimates of total diversity from one million sequenced T cells were regarded as lower bounds and underestimates. Observed TCR beta diversity correlated strongly with the percentage of naive T cells measured by flow cytometry. Compared with the aged group, the long-lived group had more naive CD4+ T cells, fewer expanded clones and increased TCR diversity, a pattern suggesting age selection. Observed TCR beta diversity per million T cells fell roughly linearly with age, and a significant reduction was already apparent by age around 40. Bulk unsorted PBMC profiling prevented conclusive comparison of naive and antigen-experienced compartments.

Donors were approximately 42 systemically healthy Caucasian individuals from Russia aged roughly 6 to 95 years. Each donor gave ten milliliters of peripheral blood, drawn into EDTA-treated Vacutainer tubes. Ficoll-Paque density-gradient centrifugation was used to isolate PBMCs, with at least 7 million obtained per sample. Total RNA was extracted from PBMCs with Trizol reagent, with at least 5 micrograms obtained per sample. For every donor, flow cytometry on a PBMC aliquot measured the percentage of naive CD45RAhigh/CD27high T cells. V sheds 5 bases and J sheds 1 base, leaving 18 bases between their ends. According to the germline V gene (reference sequence), CDR1 reads PRHDT and CDR2 reads FYEKMQ. From the cysteine through the phenylalanine, the CDR3 covers 18 amino acids. CDR3 DNA is the only sequence kept; it has 54 bases, read in frame from the first base.

This chain is built from TRBV13 and TRBJ2-6, and TRBD2 may be the D gene, going by 5 matching bases. The receptor was isolated from a woman aged 18 to 35 in good health. The sample was blood. The DNA sequence is given as TGTGCCAGCAGCCGCTCGGTTGGACTCAGGTCTGGGGCCAACGTCCTGACTTTC. This gives the protein CASSRSVGLRSGANVLTF. The CDR3 plus the reference TRBV13 and TRBJ2-6 genes for the other parts give the full variable domain: AAGVIQSPRHLIKEKRETATLKCYPIPRHDTVYWYQQGPGQDPQFLISFYEKMQSDKGSIPDRFSAQQFSDYHSELNMSSLELGDSALYFCASSRSVGLRSGANVLTFGAGSRLTVL.